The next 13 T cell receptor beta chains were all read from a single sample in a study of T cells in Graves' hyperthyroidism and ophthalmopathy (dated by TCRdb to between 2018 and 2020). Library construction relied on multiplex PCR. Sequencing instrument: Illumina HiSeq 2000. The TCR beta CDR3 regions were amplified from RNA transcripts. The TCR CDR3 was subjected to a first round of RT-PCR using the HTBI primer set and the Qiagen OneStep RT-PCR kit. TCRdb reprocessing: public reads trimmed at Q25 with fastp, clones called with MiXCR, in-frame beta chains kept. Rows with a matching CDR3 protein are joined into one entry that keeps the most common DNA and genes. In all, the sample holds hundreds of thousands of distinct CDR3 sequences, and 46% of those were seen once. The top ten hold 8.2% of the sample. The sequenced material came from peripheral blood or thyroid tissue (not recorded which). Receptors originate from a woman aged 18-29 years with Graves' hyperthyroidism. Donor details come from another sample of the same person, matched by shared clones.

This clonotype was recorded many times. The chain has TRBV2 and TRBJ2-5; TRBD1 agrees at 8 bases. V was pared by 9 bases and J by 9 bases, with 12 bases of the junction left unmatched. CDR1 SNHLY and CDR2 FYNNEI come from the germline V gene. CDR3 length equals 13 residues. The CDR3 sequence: CASRGTGPVAQYF. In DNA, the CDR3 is TGTGCCAGTCGAGGGACAGGTCCTGTTGCCCAGTACTTC.

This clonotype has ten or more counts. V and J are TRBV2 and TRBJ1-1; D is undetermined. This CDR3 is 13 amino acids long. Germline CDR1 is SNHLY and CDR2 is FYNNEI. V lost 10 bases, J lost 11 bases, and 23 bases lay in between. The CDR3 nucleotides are TGTGCCAACGACTTATCAGCTTGGACTTGGGCTTTCTTT. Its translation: CANDLSAWTWAFF.

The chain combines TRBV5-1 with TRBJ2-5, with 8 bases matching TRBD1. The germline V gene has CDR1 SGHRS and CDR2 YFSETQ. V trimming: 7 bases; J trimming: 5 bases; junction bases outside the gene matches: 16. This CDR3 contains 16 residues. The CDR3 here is CASVPQWAGGRETQYF. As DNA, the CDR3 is TGCGCCAGCGTACCCCAATGGGCAGGGGGCAGGGAGACCCAGTACTTC.

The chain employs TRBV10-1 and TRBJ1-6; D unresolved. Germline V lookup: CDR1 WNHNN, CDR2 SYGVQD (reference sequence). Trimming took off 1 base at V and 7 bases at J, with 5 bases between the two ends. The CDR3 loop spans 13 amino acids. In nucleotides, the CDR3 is TGCGCCAGCAGTGAGTGGACCAATTCACCCCTCCACTTT. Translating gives CASSEWTNSPLHF.

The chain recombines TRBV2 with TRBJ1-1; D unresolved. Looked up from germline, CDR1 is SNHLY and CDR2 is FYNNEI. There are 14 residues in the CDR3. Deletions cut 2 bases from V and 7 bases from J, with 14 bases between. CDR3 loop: CASSERWSTYEAFF. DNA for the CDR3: TGTGCCAGCAGTGAACGATGGTCGACCTATGAAGCTTTCTTT.

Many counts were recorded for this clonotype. For the CDR3, the DNA is TGTGCCAGCACCGGGACGGCCTATGGCTACACCTTC. Translated: CASTGTAYGYTF. This chain links TRBV12-3 or TRBV12-4 with TRBJ1-2, with a possible D match to TRBD1 (5 bases). V was trimmed by 7 bases and J by 4 bases, leaving 10 bases between them. The CDR3 extends over 12 amino acids.

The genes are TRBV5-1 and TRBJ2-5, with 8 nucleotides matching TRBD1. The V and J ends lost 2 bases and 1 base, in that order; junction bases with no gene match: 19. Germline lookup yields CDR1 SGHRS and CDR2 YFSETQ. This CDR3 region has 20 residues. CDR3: CASSLQPGQVGPGGQETQYF. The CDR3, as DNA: TGCGCCAGCAGCTTACAACCGGGACAGGTGGGCCCCGGCGGCCAAGAGACCCAGTACTTC.

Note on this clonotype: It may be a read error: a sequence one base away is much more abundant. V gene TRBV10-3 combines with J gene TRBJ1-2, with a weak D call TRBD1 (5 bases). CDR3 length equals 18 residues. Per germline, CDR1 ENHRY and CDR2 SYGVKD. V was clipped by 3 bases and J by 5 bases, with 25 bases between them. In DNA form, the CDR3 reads TGTGCCATCAGTGAAGAAGGCCTTGGGACCGCTGAGTGGTATGGCTACACCTTC. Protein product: CAISEEGLGTAEWYGYTF.

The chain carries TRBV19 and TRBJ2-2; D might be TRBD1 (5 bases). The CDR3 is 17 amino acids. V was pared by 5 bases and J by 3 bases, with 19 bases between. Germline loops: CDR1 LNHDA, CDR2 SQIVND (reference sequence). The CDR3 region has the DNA TGTGCCAGTAGTGCAGATTTCAGGGTTGGGGACACCGGGGAGCTGTTTTTT. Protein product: CASSADFRVGDTGELFF.

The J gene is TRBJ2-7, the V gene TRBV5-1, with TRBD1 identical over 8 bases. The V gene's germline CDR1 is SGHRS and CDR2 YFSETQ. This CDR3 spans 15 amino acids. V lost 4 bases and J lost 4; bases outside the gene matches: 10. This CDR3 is CASSPARQGSYEQYF. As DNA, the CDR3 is TGCGCCAGCAGCCCGGCTCGACAGGGGTCATACGAGCAGTACTTC.

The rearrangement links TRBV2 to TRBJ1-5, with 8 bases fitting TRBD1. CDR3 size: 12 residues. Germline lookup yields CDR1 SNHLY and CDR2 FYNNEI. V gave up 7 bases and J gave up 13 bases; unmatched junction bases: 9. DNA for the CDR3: TGTGCCAGCATGGCGGGGGGACAGGCGCAGCATTTT. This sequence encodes CASMAGGQAQHF.

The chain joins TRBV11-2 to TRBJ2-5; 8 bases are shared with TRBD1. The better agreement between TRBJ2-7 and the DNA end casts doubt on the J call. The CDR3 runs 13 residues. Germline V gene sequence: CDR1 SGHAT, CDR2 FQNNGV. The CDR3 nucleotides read TGTGCCAGCAGCAAGGACAGGGCGGACGAGCAGTACTTC. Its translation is CASSKDRADEQYF.

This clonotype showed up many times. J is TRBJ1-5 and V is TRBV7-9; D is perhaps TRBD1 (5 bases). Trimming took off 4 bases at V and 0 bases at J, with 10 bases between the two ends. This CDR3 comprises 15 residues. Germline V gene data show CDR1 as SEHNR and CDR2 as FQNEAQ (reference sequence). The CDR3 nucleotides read TGTGCCAGCAGCTCGTCAGGGTTTAGCAATCAGCCCCAGCATTTT. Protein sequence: CASSSSGFSNQPQHF.